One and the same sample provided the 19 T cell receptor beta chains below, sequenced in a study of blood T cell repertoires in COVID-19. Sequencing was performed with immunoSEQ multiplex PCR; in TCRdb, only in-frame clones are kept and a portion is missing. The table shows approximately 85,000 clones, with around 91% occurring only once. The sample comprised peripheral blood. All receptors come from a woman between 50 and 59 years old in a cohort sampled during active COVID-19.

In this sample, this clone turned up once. CDR3 amino acids: CASSSPGGPYGYTF. The CDR3 DNA is TGTGCCAGCAGTTCTCCAGGGGGCCCTTATGGCTACACCTTC. This chain links TRBV28 with TRBJ1-2, with 8 bases lining up with TRBD1. There are 14 residues in the CDR3. V shed 4 bases and J 5 bases; nucleotides not matched to a gene: 6. CDR1 MDHEN and CDR2 SYDVKM come from the germline V gene.

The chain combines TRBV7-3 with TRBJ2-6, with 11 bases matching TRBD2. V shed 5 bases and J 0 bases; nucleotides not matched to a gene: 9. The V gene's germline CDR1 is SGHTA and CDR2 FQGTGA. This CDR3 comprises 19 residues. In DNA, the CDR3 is TGTGCCAGCAGCCGAACGGGACTAGCGGCGTCCTCTGGGGCCAACGTCCTGACTTTC. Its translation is CASSRTGLAASSGANVLTF.

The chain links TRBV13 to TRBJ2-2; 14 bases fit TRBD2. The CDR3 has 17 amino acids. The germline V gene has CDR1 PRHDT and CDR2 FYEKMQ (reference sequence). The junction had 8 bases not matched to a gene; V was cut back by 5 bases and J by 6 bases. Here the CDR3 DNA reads TGTGCCAGCAGCAGTGGGGGACTAGCGGGAGATGCCGGGGAGCTGTTTTTT. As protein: CASSSGGLAGDAGELFF.

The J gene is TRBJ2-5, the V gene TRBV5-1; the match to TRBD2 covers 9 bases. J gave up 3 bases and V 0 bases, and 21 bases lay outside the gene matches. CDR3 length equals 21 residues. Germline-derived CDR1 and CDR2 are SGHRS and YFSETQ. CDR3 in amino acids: CASSLAPNLAGDLRREETQYF. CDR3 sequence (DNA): TGCGCCAGCAGCTTGGCCCCCAACTTAGCGGGAGACCTGCGGCGAGAAGAGACCCAGTACTTC.

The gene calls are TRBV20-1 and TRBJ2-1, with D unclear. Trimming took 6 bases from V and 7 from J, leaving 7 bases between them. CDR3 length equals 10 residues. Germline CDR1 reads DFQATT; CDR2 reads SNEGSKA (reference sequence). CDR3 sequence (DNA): TGCAGTGCAGCCGGGAATGAGCAGTTCTTC. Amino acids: CSAAGNEQFF.

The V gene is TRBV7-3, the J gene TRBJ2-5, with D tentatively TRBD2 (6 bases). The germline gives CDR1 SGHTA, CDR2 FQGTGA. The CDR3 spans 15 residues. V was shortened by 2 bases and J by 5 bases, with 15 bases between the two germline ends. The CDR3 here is CASSLADSRGETQYF. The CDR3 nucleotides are TGTGCCAGCAGCTTAGCAGACAGCCGGGGGGAGACCCAGTACTTC.

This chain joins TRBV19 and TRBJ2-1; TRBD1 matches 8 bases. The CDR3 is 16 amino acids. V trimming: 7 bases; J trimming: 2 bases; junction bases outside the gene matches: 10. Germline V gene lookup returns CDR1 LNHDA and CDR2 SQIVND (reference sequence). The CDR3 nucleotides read TGTGCCAGTAAGGGTCTAAGACAGGGGCCCTACAATGAGCAGTTCTTC. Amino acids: CASKGLRQGPYNEQFF. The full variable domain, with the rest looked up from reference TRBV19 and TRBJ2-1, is DGGITQSPKYLFRKEGQNVTLSCEQNLNHDAMYWYRQDPGQGLRLIYYSQIVNDFQKGDIAEGYSVSREKKESFPLTVTSAQKNPTAFYLCASKGLRQGPYNEQFFGPGTRLTVL.

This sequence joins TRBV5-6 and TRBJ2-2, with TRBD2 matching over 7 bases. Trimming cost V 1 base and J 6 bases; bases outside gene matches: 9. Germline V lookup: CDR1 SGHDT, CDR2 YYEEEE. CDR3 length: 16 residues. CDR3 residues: CASSLFSGGIAGELFF. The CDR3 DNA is TGTGCCAGCAGCTTGTTCTCGGGAGGTATTGCCGGGGAGCTGTTTTTT. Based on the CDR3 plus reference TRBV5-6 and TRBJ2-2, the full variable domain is DAGVTQSPTHLIKTRGQQVTLRCSPKSGHDTVSWYQQALGQGPQFIFQYYEEEERQRGNFPDRFSGHQFPNYSSELNVNALLLGDSALYLCASSLFSGGIAGELFFGEGSRLTVL.

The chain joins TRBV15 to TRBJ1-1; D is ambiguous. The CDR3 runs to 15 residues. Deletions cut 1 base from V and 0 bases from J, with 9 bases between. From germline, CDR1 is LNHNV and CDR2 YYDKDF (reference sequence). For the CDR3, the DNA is TGTGCCACCAGCAGAGTTCGAGGGATGAACACTGAAGCTTTCTTT. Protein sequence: CATSRVRGMNTEAFF. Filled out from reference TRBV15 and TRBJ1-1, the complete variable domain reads DAMVIQNPRYQVTQFGKPVTLSCSQTLNHNVMYWYQQKSSQAPKLLFHYYDKDFNNEADTPDNFQSRRPNTSFCFLDIRSPGLGDTAMYLCATSRVRGMNTEAFFGQGTRLTVV.

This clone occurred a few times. CDR3 sequence: CAWSEGWRTSGNTIYF. The CDR3 coding sequence is TGTGCCTGGAGTGAAGGGTGGAGGACCTCTGGAAACACCATATATTTT. The chain has TRBV30 and TRBJ1-3; D gene uncertain. The V gene lost 1 base and the J gene lost 0 bases, with 13 bases spanning the gap. This CDR3 spans 16 amino acids. The V gene's germline CDR1 is GTSNPN and CDR2 SVGIG (reference sequence).

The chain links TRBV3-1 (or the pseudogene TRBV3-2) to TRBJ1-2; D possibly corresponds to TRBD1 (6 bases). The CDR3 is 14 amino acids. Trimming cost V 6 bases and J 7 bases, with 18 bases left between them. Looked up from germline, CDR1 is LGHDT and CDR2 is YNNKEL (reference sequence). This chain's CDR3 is CASSPRGARGGYTF. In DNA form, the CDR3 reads TGTGCCAGCAGTCCTCGGGGGGCACGAGGTGGCTACACCTTC.

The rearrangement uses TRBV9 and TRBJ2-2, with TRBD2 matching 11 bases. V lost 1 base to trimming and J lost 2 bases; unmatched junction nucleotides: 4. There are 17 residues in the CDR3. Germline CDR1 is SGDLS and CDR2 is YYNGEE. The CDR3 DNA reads TGTGCCAGCAGCGTAACTAGCGGGAGCTCAAACACCGGGGAGCTGTTTTTT. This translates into CASSVTSGSSNTGELFF.

The CDR3 coding sequence is TGTGCCAGCAGTGGTACTAGCGGGAGCTTGGATGAGCAGTTCTTC. Its translation is CASSGTSGSLDEQFF. This rearrangement joins TRBV28 to TRBJ2-1; 11 bases map to TRBD2. J gave up 8 bases and V 5 bases, and 8 bases lay outside the gene matches. The CDR3 length is 15 residues. Germline lookup yields CDR1 MDHEN and CDR2 SYDVKM. Combining the CDR3 with reference TRBV28 and TRBJ2-1 gives the whole variable domain DVKVTQSSRYLVKRTGEKVFLECVQDMDHENMFWYRQDPGLGLRLIYFSYDVKMKEKGDIPEGYSVSREKKERFSLILESASTNQTSMYLCASSGTSGSLDEQFFGPGTRLTVL.

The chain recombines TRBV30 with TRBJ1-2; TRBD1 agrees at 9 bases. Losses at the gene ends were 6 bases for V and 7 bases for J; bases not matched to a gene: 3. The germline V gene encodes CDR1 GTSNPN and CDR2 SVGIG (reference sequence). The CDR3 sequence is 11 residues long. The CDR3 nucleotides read TGTGCCTGCCGACAGGGGGGTGGCTACACCTTC. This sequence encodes CACRQGGGYTF. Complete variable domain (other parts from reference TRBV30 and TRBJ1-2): SQTIHQWPATLVQPVGSPLSLECTVEGTSNPNLYWYRQAAGRGLQLLFYSVGIGQISSEVPQNLSASRPQDRQFILSSKKLLLSDSGFYLCACRQGGGYTFGSGTRLTVV.

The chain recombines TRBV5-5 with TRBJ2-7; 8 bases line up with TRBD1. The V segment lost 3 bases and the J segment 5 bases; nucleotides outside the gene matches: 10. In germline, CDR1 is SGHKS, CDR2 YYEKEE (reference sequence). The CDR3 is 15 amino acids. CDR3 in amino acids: CASSSMTGETNEQYF. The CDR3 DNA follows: TGTGCCAGCAGCTCCATGACAGGGGAAACGAACGAGCAGTACTTC.

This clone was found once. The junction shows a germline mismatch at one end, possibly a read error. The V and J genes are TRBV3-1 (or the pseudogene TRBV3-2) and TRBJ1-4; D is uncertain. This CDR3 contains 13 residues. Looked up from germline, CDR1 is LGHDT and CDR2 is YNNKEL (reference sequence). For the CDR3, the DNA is TGTGCCACCAGCCAAGATGGAGGGAAAAAACTGTTTTTT. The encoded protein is CATSQDGGKKLFF.

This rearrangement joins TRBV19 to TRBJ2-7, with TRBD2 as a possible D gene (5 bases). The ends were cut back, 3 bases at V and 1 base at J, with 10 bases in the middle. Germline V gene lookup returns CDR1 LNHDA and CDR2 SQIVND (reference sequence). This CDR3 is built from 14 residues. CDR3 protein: CASSIGADSYEQYF. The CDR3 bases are TGTGCCAGTAGTATCGGAGCGGATTCCTACGAGCAGTACTTC. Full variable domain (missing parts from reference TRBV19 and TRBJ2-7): DGGITQSPKYLFRKEGQNVTLSCEQNLNHDAMYWYRQDPGQGLRLIYYSQIVNDFQKGDIAEGYSVSREKKESFPLTVTSAQKNPTAFYLCASSIGADSYEQYFGPGTRLTVT.

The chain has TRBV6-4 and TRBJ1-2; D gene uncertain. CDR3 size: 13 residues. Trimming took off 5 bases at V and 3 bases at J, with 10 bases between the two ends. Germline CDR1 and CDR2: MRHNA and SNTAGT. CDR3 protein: CASSPEPDYGYTF. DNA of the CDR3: TGTGCCAGCAGTCCTGAGCCGGACTATGGCTACACCTTC.

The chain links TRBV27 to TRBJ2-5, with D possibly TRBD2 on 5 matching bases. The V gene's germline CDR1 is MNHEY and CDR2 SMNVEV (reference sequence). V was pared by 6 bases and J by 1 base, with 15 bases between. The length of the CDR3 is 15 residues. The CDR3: CASSRISGPQETQYF. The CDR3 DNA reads TGTGCCAGCAGCCGGATCAGCGGTCCCCAAGAGACCCAGTACTTC.